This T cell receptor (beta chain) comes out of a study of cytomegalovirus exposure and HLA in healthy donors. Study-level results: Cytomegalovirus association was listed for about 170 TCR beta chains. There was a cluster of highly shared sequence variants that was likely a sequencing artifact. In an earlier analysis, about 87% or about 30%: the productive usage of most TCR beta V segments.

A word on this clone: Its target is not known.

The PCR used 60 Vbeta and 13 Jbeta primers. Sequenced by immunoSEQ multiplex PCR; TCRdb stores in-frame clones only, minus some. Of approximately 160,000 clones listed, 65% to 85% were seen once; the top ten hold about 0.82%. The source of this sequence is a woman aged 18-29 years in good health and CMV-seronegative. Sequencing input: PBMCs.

Written as DNA, the CDR3 is TGTGCCAGCAGCCCCAGAAGCTCCTATAATTCACCCCTCCACTTT. Translating gives CASSPRSSYNSPLHF. This chain uses TRBV6-5 with TRBJ1-6; no firm D call. Trimming shortened V by 6 bases and J by 0 bases, and 9 bases separated the two germline ends. The CDR3 loop spans 15 amino acids. CDR1 MNHEY and CDR2 SVGAGI come from the germline V gene.